The 32 T cell receptor beta chains below come from one sample, sequenced in a study of T cells in Graves' hyperthyroidism and ophthalmopathy. Amplification targeted TCR beta CDR3 regions from RNA transcripts. The HTBI primer set drove a first-round RT-PCR of the TCR CDR3. Each CDR3 protein gets one entry after TCRdb re-called the multiplex PCR reads with MiXCR. Among more than 650,000 distinct CDR3 sequences, approximately 14% were seen once, and the ten largest hold 10%. Material for sequencing was blood. The source is a woman in her late teens or twenties with Graves' hyperthyroidism.

This clonotype occurred many times. This rearrangement joins TRBV30 to TRBJ2-3, with D perhaps matching TRBD2 (6 bases). CDR1 is GTSNPN, CDR2 SVGIG, per germline (reference sequence). With 5 bases removed from V and 1 base from J, the gap between germline ends came to 10 bases. The CDR3 runs to 13 residues. The CDR3 is CAWLWRGTDTQYF. Written as DNA, the CDR3 is TGTGCCTGGCTCTGGAGGGGCACAGATACGCAGTATTTT.

CDR3 in DNA: TGTGCCAGCAGTTACCGGGGGGAGTATGGCTACACCTTC. Encoded protein: CASSYRGEYGYTF. This chain uses TRBV6-5 with TRBJ1-2; weak D call: TRBD1 (5 bases). There are 13 residues in the CDR3. Germline lookup yields CDR1 MNHEY and CDR2 SVGAGI. The germline V and J ends were trimmed by 2 bases and 5 bases, with 9 bases remaining between them.

This clonotype was counted many times. V and J are TRBV2 and TRBJ2-7, with TRBD2 matching 12 bases. CDR3 length: 17 amino acids. Per germline, CDR1 SNHLY and CDR2 FYNNEI. With 6 bases clipped from V and 3 bases from J, the junction kept 12 bases outside the gene matches. The CDR3 DNA reads as TGTGCCAGCAGGGAGGCTAGCGGGAGGGTAGATGACTACGAGCAGTACTTC. This sequence encodes CASREASGRVDDYEQYF.

This clonotype turned up a few times. The chain links TRBV11-2 to TRBJ2-2; no definite D call. Trimming cost V 9 bases and J 7 bases, with 18 bases left between them. Germline V CDR1 and CDR2: SGHAT, FQNNGV. CDR3 length: 14 residues. CDR3 nucleotides: TGTGCCAGTGTCCCTTCCCCGAGTGGCGGGGAGCTGTTTTTT. Residues: CASVPSPSGGELFF.

V usage is TRBV15 and J usage is TRBJ2-7, with D perhaps TRBD2 (6 bases). This CDR3 is built from 13 residues. Trimming shortened V by 3 bases and J by 3 bases, and 9 bases separated the two germline ends. The germline V gene has CDR1 LNHNV and CDR2 YYDKDF (reference sequence). CDR3 sequence (DNA): TGTGCCACCAGCAGGGGACTGAGCTACGAGCAGTACTTC. It encodes CATSRGLSYEQYF.

The J gene is TRBJ1-1, the V gene TRBV19; D might be TRBD1 (6 bases). Trimming pared 1 base from V and 4 bases from J, leaving 10 bases between. Germline V gene lookup returns CDR1 LNHDA and CDR2 SQIVND (reference sequence). This CDR3 spans 14 amino acids. The CDR3 loop reads CASSIGYRVTEAFF. For the CDR3, the DNA is TGTGCCAGTAGTATAGGGTACAGGGTCACTGAAGCTTTCTTT.

To note about this clonotype: As the CDR3 is not closed by the conserved phenylalanine or tryptophan, this likely results from a read error. The chain has TRBV28 and TRBJ2-3; possibly TRBD2 for D (6 bases). V lost 7 bases to trimming and J lost 0 bases, with 8 bases between them. This CDR3 region has 13 residues. Germline CDR1 reads MDHEN; CDR2 reads SYDVKM. CDR3 DNA: TGTGCCAGCAAGGAGGGAAGCACAGATACGCAGTATCTT. It codes for CASKEGSTDTQYL.

The chain has TRBV7-2 and TRBJ1-2; a weak D match, TRBD1 (5 bases). Germline CDR1 and CDR2: SGHTA and FQGNSA. The CDR3 has 13 residues. V was pared by 5 bases and J by 6 bases, with 13 bases between. CDR3 DNA sequence: TGTGCCAGCAGCAGGGGACCCTCGGATGGCTACACCTTC. It translates to CASSRGPSDGYTF.

The chain has TRBV9 and TRBJ1-6, with D uncertain. The V and J ends lost 3 bases and 4 bases respectively, with 8 bases between them. This CDR3 has 14 amino acids. The germline gives CDR1 SGDLS, CDR2 YYNGEE. The DNA for the CDR3 is TGTGCCAGCAGCGCGAGTCTTTATAATTCACCCCTCCACTTT. Translation gives CASSASLYNSPLHF.

The chain couples TRBV24-1 to TRBJ2-3, with D hard to call. The CDR3 contains 13 residues. CDR1 is KGHDR and CDR2 is SFDVKD in the germline V gene. V was pared by 5 bases and J by 0 bases, with 5 bases between. CDR3 in amino acids: CATSGFSTDTQYF. CDR3 nucleotide sequence: TGTGCCACCAGTGGATTTAGCACAGATACGCAGTATTTT.

This clonotype was seen ten or more times. The chain is built from TRBV30 and TRBJ1-2; 10 bases line up with TRBD1. Germline CDR1 and CDR2: GTSNPN and SVGIG (reference sequence). CDR3 length equals 14 residues. Trimming cost V 3 bases and J 2 bases; bases outside gene matches: 3. The CDR3 DNA sequence: TGTGCCTGGAGGGGACAGGGGAAAAACTATGGCTACACCTTC. Translation gives CAWRGQGKNYGYTF.

This clonotype was counted many times. The chain employs TRBV20-1 and TRBJ2-3; unclear D gene. Germline V gives CDR1 DFQATT, CDR2 SNEGSKA (reference sequence). V lost 4 bases and J 0 bases, leaving 8 bases between the germline ends. The CDR3 extends over 13 amino acids. The CDR3 nucleotides are TGCAGTGCTACAGTCATTAGCACAGATACGCAGTATTTT. Its protein product is CSATVISTDTQYF.

The table lists this clonotype with many counts. V and J are TRBV6-1 and TRBJ1-1; a possible D gene is TRBD1 (6 bases). Germline V gives CDR1 MNHNS, CDR2 SASEGT. Trimming left V 6 bases short and J 5 bases short, with 22 bases between. CDR3 length equals 16 residues. Here the CDR3 reads CASRDSGGGLRTEAFF. Written as DNA, the CDR3 is TGTGCCAGCAGAGACTCCGGCGGGGGGCTGAGAACTGAAGCTTTCTTT.

This clonotype was counted only a few times. The junction departs from the called germline gene at one end, perhaps through a read error. The V and J genes are TRBV19 and TRBJ2-7, with a possible D match to TRBD2 (6 bases). The CDR3 has 13 residues. Germline CDR1 and CDR2: LNHDA and SQIVND (reference sequence). DNA for the CDR3: TGTGCCAGTAATGGGGGGTCCCCCTACGAGCAGCACTTC. This encodes CASNGGSPYEQHF. Drawing the rest from reference TRBV19 and TRBJ2-7, the complete variable domain is DGGITQSPKYLFRKEGQNVTLSCEQNLNHDAMYWYRQDPGQGLRLIYYSQIVNDFQKGDIAEGYSVSREKKESFPLTVTSAQKNPTAFYLCASNGGSPYEQHFGPGTRLTVT.

This clonotype was counted a few times. The chain combines TRBV19 with TRBJ2-5, with a tentative D call TRBD2 (5 bases). This CDR3 contains 16 residues. Germline V gene data show CDR1 as LNHDA and CDR2 as SQIVND (reference sequence). The germline V and J ends were trimmed by 1 base and 1 base, with 13 bases remaining between them. The CDR3 region is CASSIGTTDFQETQYF. As DNA, the CDR3 is TGTGCCAGTAGTATAGGAACGACGGACTTCCAAGAGACCCAGTACTTC.

This clonotype appeared many times. The chain recombines TRBV12-3 or TRBV12-4 with TRBJ1-2, with D unresolved. The CDR3 runs 15 residues. Deletions cut 7 bases from V and 5 bases from J, with 20 bases between. The CDR3 coding sequence is TGTGCCAGCACCAAGGACGGATTCGGGGAGTATGGCTACACCTTC. It translates to CASTKDGFGEYGYTF.

This chain links TRBV6-2 or TRBV6-3 with TRBJ2-7; TRBD2 matches at 7 bases. Per germline, CDR1 MNHEY and CDR2 SVGEGT. The CDR3 is 15 amino acids. The V and J ends lost 1 base and 0 bases, in that order; junction bases with no gene match: 3. CDR3 sequence (DNA): TGTGCCAGCAGTTACTGGGGGGGGAGCTCCTACGAGCAGTACTTC. The encoded protein is CASSYWGGSSYEQYF.

The sample holds a few counts of this clonotype. The CDR3 reads CASSLGNTGNTIYF. DNA of the CDR3: TGTGCCAGCAGCTTAGGGAACACTGGAAACACCATATATTTT. The chain combines TRBV7-9 with TRBJ1-3; D ambiguous. V was pared by 1 base and J by 2 bases, with 6 bases between. This CDR3 spans 14 amino acids. Germline lookup yields CDR1 SEHNR and CDR2 FQNEAQ (reference sequence). Variable domain in full (rest from reference TRBV7-9 and TRBJ1-3): DTGVSQNPRHKITKRGQNVTFRCDPISEHNRLYWYRQTLGQGPEFLTYFQNEAQLEKSRLLSDRFSAERPKGSFSTLEIQRTEQGDSAMYLCASSLGNTGNTIYFGEGSWLTVV.

This clonotype was recorded at least ten times. The chain employs TRBV7-2 and TRBJ2-1; perhaps D is TRBD1 or TRBD2 (6 bases each). Germline V gene lookup returns CDR1 SGHTA and CDR2 FQGNSA. V was trimmed by 3 bases and J by 5 bases, leaving 17 bases between them. The CDR3 has 16 residues. The DNA of the CDR3 is TGTGCCAGCAGCTTGGCCGGGGGCGGGTCACACAATGAGCAGTTCTTC. This sequence encodes CASSLAGGGSHNEQFF.

In its sample, this clonotype was seen a few times. This chain connects TRBV29-1 to TRBJ1-2; D is unclear. Germline lookup yields CDR1 SQVTM and CDR2 ANQGSEA. This CDR3 contains 12 residues. V gave up 1 base and J gave up 4 bases, with 7 bases separating them. CDR3 in amino acids: CSVEGVGYGYTF. As DNA, the CDR3 is TGCAGCGTTGAAGGGGTTGGCTATGGCTACACCTTC.

This clonotype was seen ten or more times. The chain recombines TRBV2 with TRBJ1-1, with 10 bases fitting TRBD1. The CDR3 consists of 14 residues. Germline CDR1 and CDR2: SNHLY and FYNNEI. Losses at the gene ends were 5 bases for V and 5 bases for J; bases not matched to a gene: 5. The CDR3 DNA follows: TGTGCCAGCAGTCGGGACAGGGGAAGGACTGAAGCTTTCTTT. Encoded protein: CASSRDRGRTEAFF. The variable domain in full, completed from reference TRBV2 and TRBJ1-1, reads EPEVTQTPSHQVTQMGQEVILRCVPISNHLYFYWYRQILGQKVEFLVSFYNNEISEKSEIFDDQFSVERPDGSNFTLKIRSTKLEDSAMYFCASSRDRGRTEAFFGQGTRLTVV.

This clonotype was seen repeatedly, ten times or more. The rearrangement joins TRBV6-1 to TRBJ1-5; 9 nucleotides match TRBD1. This CDR3 contains 16 residues. Losses at the gene ends were 5 bases for V and 5 bases for J; bases not matched to a gene: 10. Germline loops: CDR1 MNHNS, CDR2 SASEGT. CDR3 loop: CASSSFQTGGYQPQHF. The CDR3 DNA reads as TGTGCCAGCAGTTCGTTCCAGACAGGGGGATATCAGCCCCAGCATTTT.

This clonotype was observed at least ten times. The chain employs TRBV7-9 and TRBJ1-5; tentative D call: TRBD1 (5 bases). Germline assignment: CDR1 SEHNR and CDR2 FQNEAQ (reference sequence). The CDR3 runs to 13 residues. Trimming removed 5 bases at V and 5 bases at J, with 10 bases between. The CDR3 region has the DNA TGTGCCAGCAGCCGGGTGGGGGATCAGCCCCAGCATTTT. It specifies CASSRVGDQPQHF.

The gene calls are TRBV4-3 and TRBJ2-7, with 8 bases fitting TRBD2. J gave up 4 bases and V 0 bases, and 8 bases lay outside the gene matches. The CDR3 has 16 amino acids. CDR1 LGHNA and CDR2 YSLEER come from the germline V gene. The CDR3: CASSQDFRREVYEQYF. The DNA of the CDR3 is TGCGCCAGCAGCCAAGATTTTAGGCGGGAGGTATACGAGCAGTACTTC.

The rearrangement links TRBV12-3 or TRBV12-4 to TRBJ2-2; 7 nucleotides align to TRBD1. V lost 5 bases, J lost 6 bases, and 12 bases stayed unmatched. The CDR3 consists of 16 residues. CDR3 coding DNA: TGTGCCAGCAGTCCCGCCGGGACAGTGTTCCCCGGGGAGCTGTTTTTT. It codes for CASSPAGTVFPGELFF.

This clonotype was recorded many times. The rearrangement links TRBV6-2 or TRBV6-3 to TRBJ2-3; the match to TRBD2 covers 12 bases. From germline, CDR1 is MNHEY and CDR2 SVGEGT. J lost 3 bases, V lost 6 bases, and 1 base had no gene match. The CDR3 contains 14 residues. DNA of the CDR3: TGTGCCAGCAGGACTAGCGGGAGAACAGATACGCAGTATTTT. Translating gives CASRTSGRTDTQYF.

This clonotype came up many times. At one end, the junction sequence differs from germline, possibly due to a read error. This chain links TRBV7-9 with TRBJ2-3; 14 nucleotides align to TRBD2. Looked up from germline, CDR1 is SEHNR and CDR2 is FQNEAQ (reference sequence). The CDR3 extends over 17 amino acids. In nucleotides, the CDR3 is TGTGCCAGCAGCTTGGCCGGGACTAGCGGGAGCAGAGATACGCAGTATTTT. It yields the protein CASSLAGTSGSRDTQYF.

This clonotype was seen a few times. This chain links TRBV19 with TRBJ2-5; 7 positions match TRBD1. Losses at the gene ends were 5 bases for V and 2 bases for J; bases not matched to a gene: 5. The germline V gene has CDR1 LNHDA and CDR2 SQIVND (reference sequence). CDR3 size: 14 residues. CDR3 coding DNA: TGTGCCAGTAGTCATACAGGGGTTCAAGAGACCCAGTACTTC. Amino acids: CASSHTGVQETQYF.

This clonotype was counted only a few times. This chain links TRBV18 with TRBJ1-3; 7 bases agree with TRBD1. The germline V gene has CDR1 KGHSH and CDR2 LQKENI. The CDR3 spans 14 residues. V was pared by 3 bases and J by 6 bases, with 5 bases of the junction left unmatched. The chain's CDR3 is CASSPRQGENTIYF. CDR3 DNA sequence: TGTGCCAGCTCACCCCGCCAGGGGGAAAACACCATATATTTT.

This clonotype appeared many times. The chain recombines TRBV2 with TRBJ2-1; D is perhaps TRBD2 (5 bases). V was cut by 7 bases and J by 5 bases, with 15 bases left in between. The CDR3 sequence is 14 residues long. CDR1 is SNHLY, CDR2 FYNNEI, per germline. This CDR3 is CASKVGAENNEQFF. DNA of the CDR3: TGTGCCAGCAAGGTGGGAGCGGAAAACAATGAGCAGTTCTTC.

This clonotype was seen many times. The genes are TRBV28 and TRBJ2-3; D is possibly TRBD2 (7 bases). Between the trimmed V and J ends, which lost 3 bases and 4 bases, there was a span of 14 bases. Germline V gene data show CDR1 as MDHEN and CDR2 as SYDVKM. The CDR3 is 15 residues long. CDR3 region: CASSLGGQGADTQYF. The CDR3 DNA sequence: TGTGCCAGCAGTTTGGGGGGGCAAGGGGCAGATACGCAGTATTTT.

This chain links TRBV15 with TRBJ2-7, with a possible D match to TRBD2 (6 bases). This CDR3 is built from 16 residues. CDR1 LNHNV and CDR2 YYDKDF come from the germline V gene (reference sequence). Trimming stripped 3 bases from V and 1 base from J, with 16 bases between. The chain's CDR3 is CATSSGPLGGSYEQYF. CDR3 nucleotide sequence: TGTGCCACCAGCAGTGGTCCCCTAGGAGGGTCCTACGAGCAGTACTTC.